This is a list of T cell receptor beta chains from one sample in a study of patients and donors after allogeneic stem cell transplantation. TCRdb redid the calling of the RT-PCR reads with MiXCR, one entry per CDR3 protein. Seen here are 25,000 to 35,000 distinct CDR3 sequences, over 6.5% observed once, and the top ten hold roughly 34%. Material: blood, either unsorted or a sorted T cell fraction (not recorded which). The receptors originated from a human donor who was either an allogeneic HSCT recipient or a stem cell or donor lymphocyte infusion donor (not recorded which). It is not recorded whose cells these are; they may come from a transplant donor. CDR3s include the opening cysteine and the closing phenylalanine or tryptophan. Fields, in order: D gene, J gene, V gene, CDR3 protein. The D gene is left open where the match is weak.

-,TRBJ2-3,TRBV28,CASSLDQSGGTDTQYF
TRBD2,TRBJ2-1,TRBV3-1,CASSQVWRTSGTNEQFF
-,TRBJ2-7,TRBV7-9,CASSHSGLNPYEQYF
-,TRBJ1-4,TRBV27,CASSFGGAVNEKLFF
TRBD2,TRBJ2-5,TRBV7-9,CASSPGTTQETQYF
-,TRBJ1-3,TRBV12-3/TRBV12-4,CASSSRGTGNTIYF
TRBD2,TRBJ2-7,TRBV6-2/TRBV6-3,CASSYGGSRYEQYF
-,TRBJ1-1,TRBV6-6,CASTRQMNTEAFF
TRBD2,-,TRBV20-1,CSGTSGSPNEQYF
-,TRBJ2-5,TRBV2,CASRAGTRGETQYF
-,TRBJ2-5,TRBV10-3,CAISLSQETQYF
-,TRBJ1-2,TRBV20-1,CSARPTSGYTF
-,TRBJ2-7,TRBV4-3,CASSQDGRDYEQYF
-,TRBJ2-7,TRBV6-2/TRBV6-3,CASSYPRVYEQYF
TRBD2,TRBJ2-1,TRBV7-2,CASSVGLAALYNEQFF
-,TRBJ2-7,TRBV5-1,CASSLWLGSSYEQYF
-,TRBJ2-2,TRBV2,CASSLTGATGELFF
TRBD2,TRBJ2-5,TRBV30,CAWRILQRESPETQYF
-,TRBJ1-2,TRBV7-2,CASSWAGTSGNYGYTF
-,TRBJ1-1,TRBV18,CASSPPSTRLAFF
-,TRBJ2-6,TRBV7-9,CASNLAGVGANVLTF
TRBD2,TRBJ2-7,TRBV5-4,CASSMGLAGSYEQYF
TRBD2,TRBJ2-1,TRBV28,CASSPISGRANEQFF
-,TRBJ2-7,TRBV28,CASRNPGAGEQYF
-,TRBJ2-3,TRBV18,CASSRADTQYF
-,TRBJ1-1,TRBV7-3,CASSYSGVNTEAFF
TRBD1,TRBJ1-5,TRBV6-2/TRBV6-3,CASRTDRVGPQHF
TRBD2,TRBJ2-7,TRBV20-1,CSARDSVKTSGREQYF
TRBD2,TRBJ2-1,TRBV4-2,CASSQVSTSGEQFF